This TCR beta chain derives from a study of shared clonotypes between healthy human individuals. Study-level findings and limits: The sharing of 5% to 6.5% of naive CD4 clonotypes was seen across a handful of donors.

Of note for this clone: Its antigen is unidentified.

This CDR3 spans 14 amino acids. Germline lookup yields CDR1 SNHLY and CDR2 FYNNEI. Trimming cost V 6 bases and J 2 bases, with 13 bases left between them. Sequencing used immunoSEQ multiplex PCR; TCRdb keeps in-frame clones, though not all of them. The table records about 1.1 million clones, 60% to 80% of them present only once. The sequenced material came from memory CD4+ T cells from PBMCs. Noted subset: CD45RA-negative fraction. This clonotype originated in a young man in good health. Some clones in this sample may be carry-over from other donors' samples. This chain joins TRBV2 and TRBJ2-5; possibly TRBD2 for D (6 bases). CDR3 bases: TGTGCCAGCAGGAGGATAGCGGATCAAGAGACCCAGTACTTC. Its protein is CASRRIADQETQYF.